This TCR beta chain stems from a study of vaccination and CD4 T cells after COVID-19. As for the study in general: Every participant was given two doses of BNT162b2 or mRNA-1273 vaccine.

The assay that was used to sequence DNA from cultured CD4+ T cells was the Oncomine TCR Beta short-read assay. TCRdb analysed the PCR reads with MiXCR anew, one entry per CDR3 protein. The sample carries over 15,000 distinct CDR3 sequences, around a third recorded once. This clonotype was observed a few times. As yet, its antigen is unknown. Treatment defined: approximately nine-day PBMC culture with coronavirus spike peptide pools or control peptides (ViraFEST assay). Study-wide results and caveats: Convalescent patients were relatively few, and early post-infection timepoints were missing.

The receptor was derived from a human donor who received a COVID-19 vaccine. The starting material was CD4+ T cells from blood, cultured in vitro, obtained before SARS-CoV-2 vaccination.

The CDR3 sequence is CASTLKEGYQPQHF. DNA of the CDR3: TGTGCCAGTACCCTGAAGGAGGGTTATCAGCCCCAGCATTTT. The V gene is TRBV19, the J gene TRBJ1-5; D gene uncertain. CDR3 size: 14 residues. The germline gives CDR1 LNHDA, CDR2 SQIVND (reference sequence). Trimming stripped 7 bases from V and 5 bases from J, with 15 bases between.